The 19 T cell receptor beta chains below all came from one sample that was sequenced in a study of molecular identifiers for immune sequencing clone quantification. TCRdb re-called the PCR reads through MiXCR, storing one row per CDR3 protein. This sample carries some 66,000 distinct CDR3 sequences, around a fifth of them seen once, and the ten largest clones take around 1.4%. Input material: naive CD8+ T cells from blood, with Jurkat cell RNA spiked in. Subset denoted: FACS-sorted CD8+CD4-CCR7+CD45RA+ naive T cells. Every receptor here comes from a human donor in good health. Some libraries in this study had Jurkat cell RNA spiked in.

This clonotype was observed at least ten times. The chain links TRBV19 to TRBJ2-1; TRBD2 aligns across 8 bases. CDR1 and CDR2 (germline): LNHDA, SQIVND (reference sequence). The J segment lost 2 bases and the V segment lost 0 bases, leaving 9 bases of the junction unmatched. This CDR3 has 18 amino acids. The CDR3 nucleotides read TGTGCCAGTAGTATAGATCGGGAGGCGGGACTAGCCTACAATGAGCAGTTCTTC. This sequence encodes CASSIDREAGLAYNEQFF.

J is TRBJ1-4 and V is TRBV18, with D unclear. Between the trimmed V and J ends, which lost 0 bases and 6 bases, there was a span of 11 bases. Germline CDR1 KGHSH, CDR2 LQKENI. The CDR3 has 15 residues. The CDR3 is CASSPPMGRDEKLFF. The CDR3 nucleotides read TGTGCCAGCTCACCACCGATGGGGAGGGATGAAAAACTGTTTTTT.

Ten or more counts support this clonotype. The chain uses TRBV20-1 and TRBJ2-3; D unresolved. V gave up 4 bases and J gave up 1 base, with 15 bases separating them. The CDR3 sequence is 15 residues long. Germline V gene data show CDR1 as DFQATT and CDR2 as SNEGSKA (reference sequence). CDR3 coding DNA: TGCAGTGCTACCCCCCTACGGATGGGCACAGATACGCAGTATTTT. Its translation: CSATPLRMGTDTQYF.

This clonotype was found once. This sequence may be a read error, since a much larger clone differs from it by one base. The conserved phenylalanine or tryptophan is not found at the CDR3 terminus, so this likely reflects a read error. The CDR3 sequence: CASSYGTDGSGYTL. The CDR3 nucleotides read TGTGCCAGCAGTTATGGGACAGATGGGAGCGGCTACACCCTC. The chain uses TRBV6-5 and TRBJ1-2, with 7 bases matching TRBD1. Germline loops: CDR1 MNHEY, CDR2 SVGAGI. J lost 8 bases, V lost 3 bases, and 9 bases had no gene match. The CDR3 is 14 residues long.

To note about this clonotype: This may stem from a read error, because a much larger clone lies one nucleotide away. V gene TRBV19 combines with J gene TRBJ1-3; D gene unclear. Germline CDR1 is LNHDA and CDR2 is SQIVND (reference sequence). The CDR3 has 13 residues. CDR3 DNA: TGTGCCAGTAGCAATTCGGCTGGAAGCACCATATATTTT. Translating gives CASSNSAGSTIYF.

This clonotype has just a few counts. The V gene is TRBV19, the J gene TRBJ1-2, with 8 bases lining up with TRBD1. The CDR3 has 18 residues. The V gene's germline CDR1 is LNHDA and CDR2 SQIVND (reference sequence). V trimming: 7 bases; J trimming: 6 bases; junction bases outside the gene matches: 22. This CDR3 is CASTAYPATGENRNGYTF. As DNA, the CDR3 is TGTGCCAGTACCGCATATCCCGCGACAGGGGAAAATCGGAATGGCTACACCTTC.

This clonotype was observed at least ten times. The gene calls are TRBV6-5 and TRBJ2-1; 10 nucleotides line up with TRBD2. V lost 6 bases to trimming and J lost 0 bases; unmatched junction nucleotides: 5. Germline-derived CDR1 and CDR2 are MNHEY and SVGAGI. The CDR3 totals 16 residues. The CDR3 spells CASSPSGSSSYNEQFF. In DNA form, the CDR3 reads TGTGCCAGCAGCCCTAGCGGGAGTAGCTCCTACAATGAGCAGTTCTTC.

This clonotype appeared a few times. The chain combines TRBV11-2 with TRBJ2-7, with D unclear. The CDR3 contains 13 residues. Germline V gene lookup returns CDR1 SGHAT and CDR2 FQNNGV. V was shortened by 3 bases and J by 0 bases, with 6 bases between the two germline ends. CDR3 in DNA: TGTGCCAGCAGCTTCCAGAGCTCCTACGAGCAGTACTTC. Translated, it gives CASSFQSSYEQYF.

This clonotype was seen repeatedly, ten times or more. The chain joins TRBV27 to TRBJ2-1; D is undetermined. V was shortened by 3 bases and J by 2 bases, with 14 bases between the two germline ends. The CDR3 consists of 16 residues. Germline V gives CDR1 MNHEY, CDR2 SMNVEV (reference sequence). CDR3 nucleotide sequence: TGTGCCAGCAGTTTGGCCTCGGCGTATGCCTACAATGAGCAGTTCTTC. It translates to CASSLASAYAYNEQFF.

About this clonotype itself: Being one base from a much bigger clone, this may be a read error. This chain connects TRBV30 to TRBJ1-5; D unclear. Per the germline V gene, CDR1 is GTSNPN and CDR2 is SVGIG (reference sequence). This CDR3 region has 13 residues. CDR3 bases: TGTGCCTGGAGTGAGTATAGCAATCAGCCCCAGCGTTTT. As protein: CAWSEYSNQPQRF.

The chain joins TRBV7-9 to TRBJ1-2; TRBD1 is a possible D gene (6 bases). Germline-derived CDR1 and CDR2 are SEHNR and FQNEAQ (reference sequence). The CDR3 extends over 18 amino acids. The V end was cut by 4 bases, the J end by 4 bases, with 25 bases between. The CDR3 sequence: CASSSTGTQGSNFYGYTF. Here the CDR3 DNA reads TGTGCCAGCAGCTCCACCGGAACACAGGGATCAAACTTCTATGGCTACACCTTC. The entire variable domain, with the rest obtained from reference TRBV7-9 and TRBJ1-2, is as follows: DTGVSQNPRHKITKRGQNVTFRCDPISEHNRLYWYRQTLGQGPEFLTYFQNEAQLEKSRLLSDRFSAERPKGSFSTLEIQRTEQGDSAMYLCASSSTGTQGSNFYGYTFGSGTRLTVV.

This clonotype was picked up many times. The rearrangement uses TRBV4-3 and TRBJ2-1; no firm D call. This CDR3 region has 14 residues. Germline lookup yields CDR1 LGHNA and CDR2 YSLEER. The germline V and J ends were trimmed by 0 bases and 7 bases, with 10 bases remaining between them. The CDR3 bases are TGCGCCAGCAGCCAAGATCGAGCATTTAATGAGCAGTTCTTC. It is translated as CASSQDRAFNEQFF.

In this sample, this clonotype turned up many times. The V call is TRBV23-1, the J call TRBJ2-5; TRBD2 aligns across 11 bases. TRBV23-1 is filed as an ORF, its function uncertain. V was pared by 0 bases and J by 4 bases, with 16 bases of the junction left unmatched. The CDR3 runs 20 residues. This CDR3 reads CASSQSSGTSGSTRTETQYF. CDR3 coding DNA: TGCGCCAGCAGTCAATCGAGTGGTACTAGCGGGAGTACGAGGACAGAGACCCAGTACTTC.

The chain joins TRBV4-2 to TRBJ2-7; perhaps D is TRBD1 or TRBD2 (5 bases each). CDR3 length: 14 residues. Germline CDR1 and CDR2: LGHNA and YNFKEQ. Trimming took 0 bases from V and 6 from J, leaving 12 bases between them. The CDR3 DNA reads TGTGCCAGCAGCCAAGATCAGGGAGCACCCGAGCAGTACTTC. Protein sequence: CASSQDQGAPEQYF.

This clonotype was seen at least ten times. V is TRBV19 and J is TRBJ2-1, with a possible D match to TRBD2 (6 bases). The CDR3 extends over 16 amino acids. Germline-derived CDR1 and CDR2 are LNHDA and SQIVND (reference sequence). Trimming took 2 bases from V and 0 from J, leaving 11 bases between them. The CDR3 is CASSIPGTFSYNEQFF. In nucleotides, the CDR3 is TGTGCCAGTAGTATACCCGGGACTTTCTCCTACAATGAGCAGTTCTTC. The full variable domain, in which reference TRBV19 and TRBJ2-1 provide the parts outside the CDR3, is DGGITQSPKYLFRKEGQNVTLSCEQNLNHDAMYWYRQDPGQGLRLIYYSQIVNDFQKGDIAEGYSVSREKKESFPLTVTSAQKNPTAFYLCASSIPGTFSYNEQFFGPGTRLTVL.

This clonotype was seen ten or more times. The J gene is TRBJ2-7, the V gene TRBV20-1, with TRBD1 matching 7 bases. Trimming cost V 6 bases and J 3 bases; bases outside gene matches: 2. The CDR3 runs 11 residues. Germline CDR1 reads DFQATT; CDR2 reads SNEGSKA (reference sequence). CDR3 sequence reads: CSAGQVYEQYF. For the CDR3, the DNA is TGCAGTGCCGGACAGGTCTACGAGCAGTACTTC.

This clonotype showed up just a few times. This rearrangement joins TRBV6-2 or TRBV6-3 to TRBJ2-2, with D uncertain. V lost 2 bases, J lost 8 bases, and 15 bases lay in between. This CDR3 has 15 residues. Germline CDR1 MNHEY, CDR2 SVGEGT. In DNA form, the CDR3 reads TGTGCCAGCAGTTACCTGACACTCTCGGCGGGGGAGCTGTTTTTT. Protein sequence: CASSYLTLSAGELFF.

This clonotype was detected a few times. A read error may be the cause here, since a much bigger clone is one base away. Given the absence of the conserved phenylalanine or tryptophan at the CDR3 end, a read error is likely. The chain couples TRBV6-5 to TRBJ1-3; D remains ambiguous. Trimming took 0 bases from V and 0 from J, leaving 6 bases between them. This CDR3 is built from 15 residues. Germline V gene sequence: CDR1 MNHEY, CDR2 SVGAGI. The CDR3 region is CASSYSPGSGNTIYL. CDR3 sequence (DNA): TGTGCCAGCAGTTACTCACCAGGCTCTGGAAACACCATATATCTT.

The sample holds many counts of this clonotype. The chain uses TRBV29-1 and TRBJ2-1; 13 bases are shared with TRBD2. The CDR3 runs 18 residues. Germline CDR1 reads SQVTM; CDR2 reads ANQGSEA. The V segment lost 3 bases and the J segment 7 bases; nucleotides outside the gene matches: 15. The CDR3 loop reads CSVEAPGLAGRLWNEQFF. CDR3 bases: TGCAGCGTTGAGGCTCCGGGACTAGCGGGAAGGTTGTGGAATGAGCAGTTCTTC.